The rows below give T cell receptor beta chains drawn from one sample of a study of blood T cells in healthy people across ages. Each CDR3 protein is one row after TCRdb ran MiXCR on the 5' RACE reads. Here the sample spans about 1.8 million distinct CDR3 sequences, about 49% being singletons. Sequenced: blood. The receptors originated from a woman in her forties in good health. CDR3s include the opening cysteine and the closing phenylalanine or tryptophan. A D gene is named only where the DNA matches it firmly. Rows may omit the clone size; those that give it use once, few, many or a size class.

d_call j_call clone_size v_call cdr3_aa cdr3_nt
. TRBJ2-7 . TRBV20-1 CSARDPGLASYEQYF TGCAGTGCTAGAGACCCCGGCCTTGCCTCCTACGAGCAGTACTTC
TRBD1 TRBJ1-4 few TRBV28 CASSLTGGPDEKLFF TGTGCCAGCAGTCTAACAGGGGGCCCAGATGAAAAACTGTTTTTT
. TRBJ2-3 . TRBV9 CASSVEARGYTDTQYF TGTGCCAGCAGCGTAGAGGCTAGGGGGTACACAGATACGCAGTATTTT
TRBD2 TRBJ2-3 few TRBV29-1 CSAPSASGGTDTQYF TGCAGCGCCCCCTCGGCTAGCGGGGGCACAGATACGCAGTATTTT
TRBD2 TRBJ2-1 . TRBV5-1 CASAGLAGDNEQFF TGCGCCAGCGCCGGCCTAGCGGGGGACAATGAGCAGTTCTTC
. TRBJ2-6 few TRBV11-2 CASSRQSRSGANVLTF TGTGCCAGCAGCCGACAGTCACGCTCTGGGGCCAACGTCCTGACTTTC
. TRBJ2-5 few TRBV12-3/TRBV12-4 CASSAISDGTKGTQYF TGTGCCAGCAGCGCGATTTCGGACGGAACCAAAGGGACCCAGTACTTC
TRBD1 TRBJ2-7 . TRBV6-1 CASSDGDRGLLDEQYF TGTGCCAGCAGCGACGGCGACAGGGGGCTTTTAGATGAGCAGTACTTC
. TRBJ2-1 . TRBV29-1 CSAYSGSRGNEQFF TGCAGCGCGTACTCCGGGTCCAGGGGCAATGAGCAGTTCTTC
. TRBJ1-2 . TRBV7-9 CASSLWAVTNYGYTF TGTGCCAGCAGCTTATGGGCAGTAACTAACTATGGCTACACCTTC
TRBD1 TRBJ1-1 . TRBV24-1 CATSDPTGPTEAFF TGTGCCACCAGTGACCCGACAGGGCCCACTGAAGCTTTCTTT
. TRBJ1-1 . TRBV4-2 CASSRAMGGITEAFF TGTGCCAGCAGCCGGGCGATGGGGGGTATAACTGAAGCTTTCTTT
. TRBJ2-5 . TRBV7-8 CASSSGGGIQTQYF TGTGCCAGCAGCTCCGGAGGGGGCATTCAGACCCAGTACTTC
. TRBJ2-7 many TRBV28 CASTAGRYEQYF TGTGCCAGCACCGCGGGGAGGTACGAGCAGTACTTC
. TRBJ2-2 . TRBV10-1 CASSRGARQNTGELFF TGCGCCAGCAGTCGGGGCGCCAGGCAGAACACCGGGGAGCTGTTTTTT
TRBD1 TRBJ2-5 few TRBV24-1 CATSDRTGAETQYF TGTGCCACCAGTGACCGGACAGGGGCCGAGACCCAGTACTTC
. TRBJ2-5 . TRBV3-1 CASSQVLLRTETQYF TGTGCCAGCAGCCAGGTCTTACTTAGGACGGAGACCCAGTACTTC
. TRBJ1-2 . TRBV28 CASLGGILNYGYTF TGTGCCAGCCTGGGGGGGATTCTTAACTATGGCTACACCTTC
TRBD1 TRBJ2-3 . TRBV10-3 CATRGHPEALQGLYTDTQYF TGTGCCACCAGGGGCCATCCCGAAGCTCTACAGGGGCTCTACACAGATACGCAGTATTTT
TRBD1 TRBJ1-4 once TRBV2 CASIKSGAGGYNTEKLFF TGTGCCAGCATCAAGTCGGGGGCAGGGGGTTATAATACAGAAAAACTGTTTTTT
. TRBJ2-6 . TRBV6-1 CASSPLLGQSGANVLTF TGTGCCAGCAGTCCTCTCCTCGGACAGTCTGGGGCCAACGTCCTGACTTTC
. TRBJ1-5 . TRBV13 CASSSSGGNQPQHF TGTGCCAGCAGCTCCTCAGGTGGCAATCAGCCCCAGCATTTT
TRBD2 TRBJ2-3 . TRBV12-3/TRBV12-4 CASSGTSGDLSDAQYF TGTGCCAGCAGTGGGACTAGCGGGGACCTGTCCGATGCGCAGTATTTT
. TRBJ2-3 . TRBV6-5 CASSYYGGTSTDTQYF TGTGCCAGCAGTTACTACGGGGGCACTAGCACAGATACGCAGTATTTT
TRBD1 TRBJ1-4 . TRBV5-4 CASSPTGNSEKLFF TGTGCCAGCAGCCCGACAGGGAACAGTGAAAAACTGTTTTTT
. TRBJ2-3 few TRBV10-3 CAISERVTDTQYF TGTGCCATCAGTGAAAGGGTTACAGATACGCAGTATTTT
. TRBJ1-1 . TRBV2 CASSVSVNTEAFF TGTGCCAGCAGTGTGTCGGTGAACACTGAAGCTTTCTTT
TRBD2 TRBJ2-3 . TRBV7-2 CASSLRGGLASDTQYF TGTGCCAGCAGCTTAAGGGGGGGACTAGCCTCAGATACGCAGTATTTT
. TRBJ2-3 once TRBV27 CASSPIIGISADTQYF TGTGCCAGCAGTCCTATTATCGGTATCTCGGCAGATACGCAGTATTTT
. TRBJ1-2 . TRBV14 CASSEGVLYGYTF TGTGCCAGCAGCGAAGGGGTACTCTATGGCTACACCTTC
. TRBJ2-7 many TRBV10-2 CASTGTDSYEQYF TGCGCCAGTACCGGGACGGACTCCTACGAGCAGTACTTC
. TRBJ2-6 few TRBV12-3/TRBV12-4 CASSLALSLDSGANVLTF TGTGCCAGCAGTTTAGCCCTTAGTCTCGACTCTGGGGCCAACGTCCTGACTTTC
TRBD1 TRBJ1-2 . TRBV15 CATSREEQGAYGYTF TGTGCCACCAGCAGAGAGGAACAGGGGGCGTATGGCTACACCTTC
TRBD1 TRBJ2-7 few TRBV28 CASSPPGTGTREQYF TGTGCCAGCAGTCCTCCGGGGACAGGGACGAGAGAGCAGTACTTC
. TRBJ1-1 few TRBV7-9 CASSSEVSMNTEAFF TGTGCCAGCAGCTCGGAGGTTTCGATGAACACTGAAGCTTTCTTT
. TRBJ2-3 few TRBV20-1 CSAPFFGRGADTQYF TGCAGTGCTCCTTTTTTTGGGCGGGGTGCAGATACGCAGTATTTT
TRBD2 TRBJ2-5 few TRBV3-1 CASSLRTSVYQETQYF TGTGCCAGCAGCCTACGGACTAGCGTGTACCAAGAGACCCAGTACTTC
. TRBJ1-5 . TRBV10-2 CASSEAGRDNQPQHF TGCGCCAGCAGTGAAGCGGGGAGGGACAATCAGCCCCAGCATTTT
. TRBJ2-3 . TRBV7-2 CASSFTSSYPPDTQYF TGTGCCAGCAGCTTTACAAGTTCCTACCCCCCAGATACGCAGTATTTT
. TRBJ2-7 . TRBV7-2 CASSGRPVSYEQYF TGTGCCAGCAGCGGAAGACCAGTCTCCTACGAGCAGTACTTC
TRBD1 TRBJ2-3 few TRBV24-1 CATSGTGTRTDTQYF TGTGCCACCAGTGGGACAGGAACGCGCACAGATACGCAGTATTTT
. TRBJ2-5 once TRBV28 CASSFGAAGAQYF TGTGCCAGCAGTTTTGGGGCCGCAGGGGCCCAGTACTTC
. TRBJ1-4 . TRBV4-1 CASSQPEQGTNEKLFF TGCGCCAGCAGCCAACCTGAACAGGGAACTAATGAAAAACTGTTTTTT
. TRBJ2-2 . TRBV20-1 CSAPEKAVGTGELFF TGCAGTGCACCTGAAAAAGCGGTCGGCACCGGGGAGCTGTTTTTT
. TRBJ1-2 . TRBV3-1 CASSQGYDAGYTF TGTGCCAGCAGCCAAGGATATGACGCGGGCTACACCTTC
. TRBJ1-2 . TRBV4-2 CASSQVPSHGYTF TGTGCCAGCAGCCAAGTTCCGAGCCATGGCTACACCTTC
. TRBJ2-6 . TRBV15 CATSRSGANVLTF TGTGCCACCAGCAGATCCGGGGCCAACGTCCTGACTTTC
. TRBJ2-3 . TRBV24-1 CATRETGGLTDTQYF TGTGCCACCAGGGAGACAGGCGGTTTGACAGATACGCAGTATTTT
TRBD2 TRBJ2-3 few TRBV24-1 CATSDPALSGGATDTQYF TGTGCCACCAGTGACCCAGCCCTTAGCGGGGGGGCGACAGATACGCAGTATTTT
TRBD1 TRBJ1-5 . TRBV5-1 CASSPGQGGTQPQHF TGCGCCAGCAGCCCTGGACAGGGGGGTACCCAGCCCCAGCATTTT
. TRBJ2-6 . TRBV6-1 CASSETPSGANVLTF TGTGCCAGCAGTGAAACCCCCTCTGGGGCCAACGTCCTGACTTTC
. TRBJ2-3 . TRBV2 CASDKIGGTDTQYF TGTGCCAGCGATAAGATAGGCGGCACAGATACGCAGTATTTT
. TRBJ1-2 . TRBV28 CASSLDPRGRGYGYTF TGTGCCAGCAGTTTGGACCCCAGGGGAAGGGGCTATGGCTACACCTTC
. TRBJ2-5 . TRBV9 CASSVVPTGLEETQYF TGTGCCAGCAGCGTAGTACCCACAGGGCTCGAAGAGACCCAGTACTTC
. TRBJ1-1 . TRBV29-1 CSVSKGNTEAFF TGCAGCGTTAGTAAAGGGAACACTGAAGCTTTCTTT
. TRBJ1-1 . TRBV27 CASALTGMNTEAFF TGTGCCAGCGCCCTGACAGGAATGAACACTGAAGCTTTCTTT
. TRBJ2-3 . TRBV20-1 CSERGRGSDTQYF TGCAGTGAAAGGGGCAGGGGCTCAGATACGCAGTATTTT
. TRBJ2-5 many TRBV7-3 CASSRRSQETQYF TGTGCCAGCAGCAGACGCAGCCAAGAGACCCAGTACTTC
. TRBJ2-5 . TRBV7-9 CASSFQGFETQYF TGTGCCAGCAGCTTCCAGGGGTTTGAGACCCAGTACTTC